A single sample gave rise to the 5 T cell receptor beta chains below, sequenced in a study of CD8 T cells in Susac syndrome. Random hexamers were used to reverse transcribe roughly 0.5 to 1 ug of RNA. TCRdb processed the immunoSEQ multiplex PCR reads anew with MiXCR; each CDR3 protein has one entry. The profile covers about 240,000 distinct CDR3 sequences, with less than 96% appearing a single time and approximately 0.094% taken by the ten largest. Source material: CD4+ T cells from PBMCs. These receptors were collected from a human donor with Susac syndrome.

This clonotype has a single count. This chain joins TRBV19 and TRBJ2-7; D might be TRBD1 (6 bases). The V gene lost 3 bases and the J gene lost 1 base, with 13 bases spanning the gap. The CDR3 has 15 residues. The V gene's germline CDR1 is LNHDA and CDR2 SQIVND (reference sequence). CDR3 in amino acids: CASSMWRTASYEQYF. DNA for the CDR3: TGTGCCAGTAGTATGTGGCGGACAGCGTCCTACGAGCAGTACTTC.

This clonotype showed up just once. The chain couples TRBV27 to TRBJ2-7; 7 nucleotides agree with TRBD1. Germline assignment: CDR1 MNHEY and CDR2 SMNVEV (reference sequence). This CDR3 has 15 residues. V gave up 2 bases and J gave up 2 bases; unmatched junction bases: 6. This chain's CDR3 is CASSLIPGQTYEQYF. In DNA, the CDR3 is TGTGCCAGCAGTTTAATTCCGGGACAGACCTACGAGCAGTACTTC.

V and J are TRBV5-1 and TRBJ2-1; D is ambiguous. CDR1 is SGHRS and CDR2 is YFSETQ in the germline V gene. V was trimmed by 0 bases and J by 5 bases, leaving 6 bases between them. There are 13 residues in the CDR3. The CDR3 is CASSLAQNNEQFF. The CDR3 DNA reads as TGCGCCAGCAGCTTGGCACAGAACAATGAGCAGTTCTTC.

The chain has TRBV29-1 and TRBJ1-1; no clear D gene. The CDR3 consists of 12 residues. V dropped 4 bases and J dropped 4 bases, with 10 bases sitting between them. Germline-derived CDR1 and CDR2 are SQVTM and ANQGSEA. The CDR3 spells CSVALGSTEAFF. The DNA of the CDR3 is TGCAGCGTTGCGCTGGGGAGCACTGAAGCTTTCTTT.

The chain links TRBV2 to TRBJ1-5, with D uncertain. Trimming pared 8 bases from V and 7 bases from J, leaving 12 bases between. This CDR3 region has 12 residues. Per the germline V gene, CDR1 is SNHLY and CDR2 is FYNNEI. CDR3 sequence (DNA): TGTGCCAGCCGTGCGGGAGGCCAGCCCCAGCATTTT. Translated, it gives CASRAGGQPQHF. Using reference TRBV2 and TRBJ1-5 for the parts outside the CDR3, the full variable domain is EPEVTQTPSHQVTQMGQEVILRCVPISNHLYFYWYRQILGQKVEFLVSFYNNEISEKSEIFDDQFSVERPDGSNFTLKIRSTKLEDSAMYFCASRAGGQPQHFGDGTRLSIL.